The source of this TCR beta chain is a study of T cell changes during pregnancy in multiple sclerosis. CDR1 is SGDLS and CDR2 is YYNGEE in the germline V gene. The V and J ends lost 0 bases and 5 bases respectively, with 5 bases between them. The CDR3 loop spans 13 amino acids. Generated by immunoSEQ multiplex PCR, the TCRdb table keeps only in-frame clones and is missing some. The sample holds roughly 47,000 clones, roughly 94% seen once. The sequence derives from a female donor with multiple sclerosis, enrolled in a pregnancy study. The chain joins TRBV9 to TRBJ2-2, with D perhaps matching TRBD2 (5 bases). This specimen consisted of CD8+ T cells from peripheral blood mononuclear cells, obtained before pregnancy. CDR3 loop: CASSVGGTGELFF. The CDR3 DNA follows: TGTGCCAGCAGCGTAGGAGGGACCGGGGAGCTGTTTTTT.